This is a list of T cell receptor beta chains from one sample in a study of OX40 agonist ivuxolimab in advanced cancers. Assay used: immunoSEQ multiplex PCR; TCRdb lists only in-frame clones, some missing. Found here are about 75,000 clones, 87% of them singletons; the top ten hold approximately 1.3%. This sample comprised CD4+ or CD8+ T cells sorted from blood, obtained in a trial of the OX40 agonist ivuxolimab. These receptor sequences come from an adult with an advanced solid tumor such as melanoma, head and neck, liver or kidney cancer. Each CDR3 is given with its conserved first and last residue. D genes are given only for firm matches. The size of a clone is reported for some rows only, either as once, few or many, or as a class for expanded clones.

>TRBJ1-4|.|.|TRBV2
CASTNRRDNEKLFF
TGTGCCAGCACAAACAGGCGAGATAATGAAAAACTGTTTTTT
>TRBJ2-7|.|.|TRBV28
CASSPDGYEQYF
TGTGCCAGCAGCCCGGACGGCTACGAGCAGTACTTC
>TRBJ2-3|.|.|TRBV6-1
CASSPRTTNIDTQYF
TGTGCCAGCAGTCCCCGGACTACAAATATAGATACGCAGTATTTT
>TRBJ1-2|TRBD1|.|TRBV27
CASSLEGAPYGYTF
TGTGCCAGCAGTTTGGAGGGGGCGCCTTATGGCTACACCTTC
>TRBJ2-1|.|.|TRBV5-4
CASSRQGEAYNEQFF
TGTGCCAGCAGCCGTCAGGGGGAGGCATACAATGAGCAGTTCTTC
>TRBJ1-3|.|.|TRBV18
CASSPGQARSSGNTIYF
TGTGCCAGCTCACCCGGGCAGGCACGAAGCTCTGGAAACACCATATATTTT
>TRBJ2-7|.|once|TRBV28
CASRGGAYEQYF
TGTGCCAGTCGGGGTGGGGCCTACGAGCAGTACTTC
>TRBJ1-2|.|.|TRBV4-1
CASSQVNRLRGYTF
TGCGCCAGCAGCCAAGTCAACAGGTTGCGCGGCTACACCTTC
>TRBJ2-6|.|.|TRBV15
CATSTGAGANVLTF
TGTGCCACCAGCACCGGGGCTGGGGCCAACGTCCTGACTTTC
>TRBJ2-4|TRBD2|.|TRBV5-1
CASSPRAGGGAKNIQYF
TGCGCCAGCAGCCCCCGGGCGGGAGGAGGGGCCAAAAACATTCAGTACTTC
>TRBJ2-5|.|.|TRBV2
CASSENPGAETQYF
TGTGCCAGCAGTGAAAATCCAGGAGCAGAGACCCAGTACTTC
>TRBJ2-3|.|.|TRBV5-4
CASSLYLDTDTQYF
TGTGCCAGCAGCTTGTATCTTGACACAGATACGCAGTATTTT
>TRBJ2-2|.|once|TRBV6-6
CASRRGDSNTGELFF
TGTGCCAGCAGGAGGGGGGATTCGAACACCGGGGAGCTGTTTTTT
>TRBJ1-5|.|.|TRBV5-8
CASSPDGDSNQPQHF
TGTGCCAGCAGCCCCGACGGGGATAGCAATCAGCCCCAGCATTTT
>TRBJ2-5|TRBD2|.|TRBV19
CASKRAGGPLETQYF
TGTGCCAGTAAGAGAGCGGGAGGGCCTCTTGAGACCCAGTACTTC
>TRBJ2-7|TRBD1|.|TRBV27
CASSLSRTGVEQYF
TGTGCCAGCAGTTTATCCAGGACAGGGGTCGAGCAGTACTTC
>TRBJ1-5|TRBD1|.|TRBV19
CASSMWPGGLYSNQPQHF
TGTGCCAGTAGTATGTGGCCAGGGGGATTATATAGCAATCAGCCCCAGCATTTT
>TRBJ1-1|TRBD1|.|TRBV11-1
CASRKNRGRNTEAFF
TGTGCCAGCAGGAAAAACAGGGGGAGGAACACTGAAGCTTTCTTT
>TRBJ2-3|TRBD2|.|TRBV6-5
CASGRTSGGEDTQYF
TGTGCCAGTGGGAGGACTAGCGGGGGGGAAGATACGCAGTATTTT
>TRBJ2-1|TRBD2|few|TRBV7-7
CASSLASGSRYEQFF
TGTGCTAGCAGCTTGGCTAGCGGGAGTAGGTATGAGCAGTTCTTC
>TRBJ2-3|TRBD2|.|TRBV11-3
CASSLGLAALTDTQYF
TGTGCCAGCAGCTTGGGACTAGCGGCTTTGACAGATACGCAGTATTTT
>TRBJ2-6|.|.|TRBV30
CAWRDLTGSGANVLTF
TGTGCCTGGAGGGACCTAACAGGGTCGGGGGCCAACGTCCTGACTTTC
>TRBJ2-7|.|.|TRBV15
CATSRGDREQYF
TGTGCCACCAGCAGAGGTGACAGGGAGCAGTACTTC
>TRBJ2-1|.|.|TRBV7-2
CASSVDGAPYNEQFF
TGTGCCAGCAGCGTAGACGGGGCGCCCTACAATGAGCAGTTCTTC
>TRBJ2-5|.|.|TRBV4-1
CASSSSPPRGRETQYF
TGCGCCAGCAGCTCCTCACCCCCTAGGGGGAGAGAGACCCAGTACTTC
>TRBJ2-3|.|.|TRBV7-7
CASSADSIDTQYF
TGTGCTAGCAGCGCCGACTCAATTGATACGCAGTATTTT
>TRBJ2-7|TRBD1|.|TRBV27
CASSLRTPGQGYEQYF
TGTGCCAGCAGTTTACGTACTCCCGGACAGGGCTACGAGCAGTACTTC
>TRBJ2-2|.|once|TRBV27
CASSLKGTNTGELFF
TGTGCCAGCAGTTTGAAGGGCACGAACACCGGGGAGCTGTTTTTT
>TRBJ2-7|.|few|TRBV28
CASGTVYEQYF
TGTGCCAGCGGGACCGTGTACGAGCAGTACTTC
>TRBJ2-2|.|.|TRBV7-9
CASSPTGELFF
TGTGCCAGCAGCCCGACCGGGGAGCTGTTTTTT
>TRBJ2-1|TRBD1|.|TRBV2
CASSKERDSYNEQFF
TGTGCCAGCAGTAAAGAAAGGGACAGTTACAATGAGCAGTTCTTC
>TRBJ1-1|.|.|TRBV7-9
CASSSRGEGTEAFF
TGTGCCAGCAGCTCCAGGGGCGAAGGGACTGAAGCTTTCTTT
>TRBJ2-3|TRBD1|.|TRBV29-1
CSVEDRGLTPDTQYF
TGCAGCGTGGAAGACAGGGGGCTTACTCCGGATACGCAGTATTTT
>TRBJ2-7|TRBD2|.|TRBV29-1
CSGLGTSSYEQYF
TGCAGCGGACTCGGGACTAGTAGTTACGAGCAGTACTTC
>TRBJ2-3|.|.|TRBV10-3
CAIARDRSTDTQYF
TGTGCCATCGCAAGGGATCGCTCTACAGATACGCAGTATTTT